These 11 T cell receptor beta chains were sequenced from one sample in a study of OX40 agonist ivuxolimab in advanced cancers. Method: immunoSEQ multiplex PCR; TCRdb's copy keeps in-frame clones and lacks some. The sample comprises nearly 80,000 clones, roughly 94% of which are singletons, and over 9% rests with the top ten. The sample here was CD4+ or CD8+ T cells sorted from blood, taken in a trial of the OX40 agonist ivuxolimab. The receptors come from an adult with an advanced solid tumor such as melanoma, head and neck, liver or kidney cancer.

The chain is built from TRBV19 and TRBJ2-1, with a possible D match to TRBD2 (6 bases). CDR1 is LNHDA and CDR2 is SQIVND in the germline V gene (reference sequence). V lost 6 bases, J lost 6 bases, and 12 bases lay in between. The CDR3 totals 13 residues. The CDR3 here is CASSQGLFNEQFF. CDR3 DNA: TGTGCCAGTAGCCAAGGACTATTCAATGAGCAGTTCTTC.

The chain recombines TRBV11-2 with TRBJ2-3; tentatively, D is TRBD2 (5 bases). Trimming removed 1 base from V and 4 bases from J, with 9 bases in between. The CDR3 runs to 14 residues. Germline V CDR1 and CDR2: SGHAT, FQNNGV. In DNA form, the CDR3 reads TGTGCCAGCAGCTTAGTCGCCGGGGCAGATACGCAGTATTTT. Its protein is CASSLVAGADTQYF.

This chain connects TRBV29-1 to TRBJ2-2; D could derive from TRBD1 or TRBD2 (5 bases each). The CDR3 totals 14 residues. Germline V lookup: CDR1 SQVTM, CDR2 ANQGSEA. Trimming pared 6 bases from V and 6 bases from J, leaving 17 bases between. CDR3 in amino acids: CSVLGTVGSGELFF. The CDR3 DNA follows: TGCAGCGTCCTTGGGACGGTCGGGTCCGGGGAGCTGTTTTTT.

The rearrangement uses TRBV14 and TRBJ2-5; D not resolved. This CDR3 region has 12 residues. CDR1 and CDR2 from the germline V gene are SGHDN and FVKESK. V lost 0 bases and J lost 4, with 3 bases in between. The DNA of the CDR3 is TGTGCCAGCAGCCAAGATCTAGAGACCCAGTACTTC. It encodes CASSQDLETQYF.

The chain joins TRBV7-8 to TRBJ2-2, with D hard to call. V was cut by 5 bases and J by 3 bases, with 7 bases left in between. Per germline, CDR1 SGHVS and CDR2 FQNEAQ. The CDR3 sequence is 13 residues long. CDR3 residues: CASSLLHTGELFF. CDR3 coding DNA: TGTGCCAGCAGCCTACTACACACCGGGGAGCTGTTTTTT.

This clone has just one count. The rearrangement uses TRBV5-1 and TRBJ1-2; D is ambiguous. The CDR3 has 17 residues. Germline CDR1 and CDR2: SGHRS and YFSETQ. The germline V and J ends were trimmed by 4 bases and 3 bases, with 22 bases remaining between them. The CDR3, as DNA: TGCGCCAGCAGCCCCCCACCCCCGCAGAGTCAGGACTATGGCTACACCTTC. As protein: CASSPPPPQSQDYGYTF.

CDR3 DNA sequence: TGTGCCTGGAGGGAGGGCGGACTCACTGAAGCTTTCTTT. It is translated as CAWREGGLTEAFF. The chain recombines TRBV30 with TRBJ1-1, with D hard to call. CDR1 is GTSNPN and CDR2 is SVGIG in the germline V gene (reference sequence). This CDR3 spans 13 amino acids. V was trimmed by 3 bases and J by 4 bases, leaving 12 bases between them.

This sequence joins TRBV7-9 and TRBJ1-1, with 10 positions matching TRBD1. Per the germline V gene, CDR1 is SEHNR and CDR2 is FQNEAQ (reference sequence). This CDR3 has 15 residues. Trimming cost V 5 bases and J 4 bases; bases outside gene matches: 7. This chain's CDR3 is CASSTRTGGSTEAFF. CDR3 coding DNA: TGTGCCAGCAGCACTCGGACAGGGGGAAGCACTGAAGCTTTCTTT.

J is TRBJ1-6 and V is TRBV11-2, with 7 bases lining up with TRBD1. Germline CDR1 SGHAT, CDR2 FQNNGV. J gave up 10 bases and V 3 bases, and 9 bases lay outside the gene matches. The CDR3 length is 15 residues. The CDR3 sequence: CASSFRQGAKSPLHF. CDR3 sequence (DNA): TGTGCCAGCAGCTTCAGACAGGGCGCCAAATCACCCCTCCACTTT.

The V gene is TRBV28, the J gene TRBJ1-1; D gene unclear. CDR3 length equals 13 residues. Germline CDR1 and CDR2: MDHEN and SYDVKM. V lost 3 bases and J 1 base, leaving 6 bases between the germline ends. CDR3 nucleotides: TGTGCCAGCAGTTTTGCCAGGAACACTGAAGCTTTCTTT. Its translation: CASSFARNTEAFF.

CDR3 protein: CAPRDRCHSNQPQHF. The CDR3 region has the DNA TGTGCCCCCAGGGACAGGTGCCATAGCAATCAGCCCCAGCATTTT. The chain employs TRBV27 and TRBJ1-5; the match to TRBD1 covers 8 bases. V shed 11 bases, J shed 0 bases, and the junction held 9 bases outside the gene matches. This CDR3 has 15 amino acids. Germline V lookup: CDR1 MNHEY, CDR2 SMNVEV (reference sequence).